One and the same sample provided the 24 T cell receptor beta chains below, sequenced in a study of blood T cell repertoires in COVID-19. Assay: immunoSEQ multiplex PCR; the TCRdb copy retains only in-frame clones and omits some. This sample has about 350,000 clones, with 87% found just once. Sequenced material: PBMCs or T cells enriched from blood (not recorded which). These TCRs come from a woman in her 30s who had recovered from COVID-19.

The chain is built from TRBV25-1 and TRBJ1-2, with TRBD1 as a possible D gene (5 bases). V was trimmed by 2 bases and J by 4 bases, leaving 20 bases between them. The CDR3 runs 17 residues. Germline V gene lookup returns CDR1 MGHDK and CDR2 SYGVNS. The CDR3 coding sequence is TGTGCCAGCAGTGAAGAGGTAAGGGGATCTCCGTCCTATGGCTACACCTTC. Translated, it gives CASSEEVRGSPSYGYTF.

This sequence joins TRBV19 and TRBJ1-1, with 9 nucleotides matching TRBD1. Germline V CDR1 and CDR2: LNHDA, SQIVND (reference sequence). V dropped 6 bases and J dropped 1; count of bases not matched to a gene: 0. The CDR3 is made up of 13 amino acids. CDR3 sequence (DNA): TGTGCCAGTAGGGGACAGGGGAACACTGAAGCTTTCTTT. Protein product: CASRGQGNTEAFF.

This clone came up a few times. The chain's CDR3 is CASSPRLLDTIYF. CDR3 coding DNA: TGCGCCAGCAGCCCCCGACTGCTGGACACCATATATTTT. The chain combines TRBV4-3 with TRBJ1-3, with D unresolved. Germline V gene data show CDR1 as LGHNA and CDR2 as YSLEER. This CDR3 contains 13 residues. Trimming pared 4 bases from V and 8 bases from J, leaving 12 bases between.

The genes are TRBV5-4 and TRBJ1-2; 8 nucleotides align to TRBD1. Germline values: CDR1 SGHNT, CDR2 YYREEE (reference sequence). Trimming took 3 bases from V and 0 from J; bases not matched to a gene: 1. The CDR3 spans 14 residues. CDR3 nucleotide sequence: TGTGCCAGCAGCTGGGGACAGGCTAACTATGGCTACACCTTC. Translating gives CASSWGQANYGYTF.

This clone has just one count. The chain is built from TRBV6-5 and TRBJ1-1; 7 nucleotides align to TRBD1. J lost 4 bases, V lost 6 bases, and 8 bases had no gene match. Germline CDR1 MNHEY, CDR2 SVGAGI. The CDR3 is made up of 14 amino acids. The CDR3 region is CASRRTGRITEAFF. In DNA, the CDR3 is TGTGCCAGCAGGCGGACAGGCCGGATCACTGAAGCTTTCTTT.

The chain is built from TRBV19 and TRBJ1-5; D is perhaps TRBD1 (5 bases). Trimming shortened V by 3 bases and J by 7 bases, and 16 bases separated the two germline ends. The CDR3 sequence is 15 residues long. Germline V gene lookup returns CDR1 LNHDA and CDR2 SQIVND (reference sequence). The CDR3 DNA is TGTGCCAGTAGTATGACAGCGAATTTACGGCAGCCCCAGCATTTT. Its translation: CASSMTANLRQPQHF. Looking up the rest from reference TRBV19 and TRBJ1-5 gives the full variable domain: DGGITQSPKYLFRKEGQNVTLSCEQNLNHDAMYWYRQDPGQGLRLIYYSQIVNDFQKGDIAEGYSVSREKKESFPLTVTSAQKNPTAFYLCASSMTANLRQPQHFGDGTRLSIL.

The chain recombines TRBV7-2 with TRBJ1-5, with a possible D match to TRBD1 (6 bases). From germline, CDR1 is SGHTA and CDR2 FQGNSA. This CDR3 is built from 13 residues. Trimming took 4 bases from V and 7 from J, leaving 11 bases between them. The CDR3 spells CASSYKTGQPQHF. CDR3 bases: TGTGCCAGCAGCTACAAGACAGGACAGCCCCAGCATTTT. Looking up the rest from reference TRBV7-2 and TRBJ1-5 gives the full variable domain: GAGVSQSPSNKVTEKGKDVELRCDPISGHTALYWYRQSLGQGLEFLIYFQGNSAPDKSGLPSDRFSAERTGGSVSTLTIQRTQQEDSAVYLCASSYKTGQPQHFGDGTRLSIL.

The chain has TRBV9 and TRBJ1-2, with 7 bases aligning to TRBD1. The germline V gene has CDR1 SGDLS and CDR2 YYNGEE. The CDR3 spans 15 residues. With V trimmed by 1 base and J by 2 bases, 5 bases remained unmatched. This chain's CDR3 is CASSVSRQGNYGYTF. CDR3 nucleotide sequence: TGTGCCAGCAGCGTAAGTCGACAGGGCAACTATGGCTACACCTTC.

The V call is TRBV7-2, the J call TRBJ1-6; D gene unclear. Germline CDR1 is SGHTA and CDR2 is FQGNSA. The CDR3 has 13 amino acids. Between the trimmed V and J ends, which lost 5 bases and 7 bases, there was a span of 9 bases. The CDR3 loop is CASSLMVNSPLHF. The CDR3 coding sequence is TGTGCCAGCAGCCTAATGGTGAATTCACCCCTCCACTTT.

In its sample, this clone was seen a few times. Other DNA variants within this sample encode the same CDR3. The chain has TRBV3-1 (or the pseudogene TRBV3-2) and TRBJ1-3, with 7 nucleotides matching TRBD1. The CDR3 is 13 residues long. V lost 1 base to trimming and J lost 7 bases; unmatched junction nucleotides: 1. Germline lookup yields CDR1 LGHDT and CDR2 YNNKEL (reference sequence). CDR3 region: CASSQVQGNTIYF. CDR3 DNA: TGTGCCAGCAGCCAAGTACAGGGGAACACCATATATTTT.

The rearrangement uses TRBV13 and TRBJ2-1, with 8 bases that match TRBD2. V shed 5 bases and J 3 bases; nucleotides not matched to a gene: 15. There are 18 residues in the CDR3. Germline CDR1 PRHDT, CDR2 FYEKMQ (reference sequence). This CDR3 is CASSGSWWGAGDYNEQFF. CDR3 DNA sequence: TGTGCCAGCAGCGGATCATGGTGGGGAGCGGGGGACTACAATGAGCAGTTCTTC.

V is TRBV5-1 and J is TRBJ1-1, with 10 bases identical to TRBD1. Per the germline V gene, CDR1 is SGHRS and CDR2 is YFSETQ. The V and J ends lost 4 bases and 0 bases, in that order; junction bases with no gene match: 6. The CDR3 consists of 16 residues. This CDR3 reads CASSPWGTGVNTEAFF. CDR3 in DNA: TGCGCCAGCAGCCCTTGGGGGACAGGGGTGAACACTGAAGCTTTCTTT.

This chain connects TRBV14 to TRBJ2-7, with TRBD2 identical over 10 bases. This CDR3 spans 20 amino acids. From germline, CDR1 is SGHDN and CDR2 FVKESK. V was pared by 0 bases and J by 6 bases, with 20 bases of the junction left unmatched. Written as DNA, the CDR3 is TGTGCCAGCAGCCAAGATAGGTTGAGCGGGGGGGCCGGTCGGGTAGGCGAGCAGTACTTC. It codes for CASSQDRLSGGAGRVGEQYF.

This rearrangement joins TRBV2 to TRBJ1-2; D gene unclear. The CDR3 runs 13 residues. Per germline, CDR1 SNHLY and CDR2 FYNNEI. V lost 6 bases, J lost 4 bases, and 12 bases lay in between. The chain's CDR3 is CASRAGSGYGYTF. The CDR3 DNA is TGTGCCAGCAGGGCGGGGTCCGGCTATGGCTACACCTTC.

V usage is TRBV12-5 and J usage is TRBJ1-4; weak D call: TRBD1 (5 bases). Trimming left V 7 bases short and J 6 bases short, with 15 bases between. CDR1 is LGHNT, CDR2 FRNRAP, per germline. The CDR3 is 14 residues long. The CDR3 is CASAADRVDEKLFF. CDR3 nucleotide sequence: TGTGCTAGTGCCGCAGACAGAGTCGATGAAAAACTGTTTTTT. The full variable domain, completed using reference TRBV12-5 and TRBJ1-4, is DARVTQTPRHKVTEMGQEVTMRCQPILGHNTVFWYRQTMMQGLELLAYFRNRAPLDDSGMPKDRFSAEMPDATLATLKIQPSEPRDSAVYFCASAADRVDEKLFFGSGTQLSVL.

This chain connects TRBV18 to TRBJ2-1; D not resolved. The V and J ends lost 2 bases and 8 bases respectively, with 10 bases between them. There are 13 residues in the CDR3. Germline CDR1 reads KGHSH; CDR2 reads LQKENI. The CDR3 protein is CASSPTVRDEQFF. CDR3 DNA: TGTGCCAGCTCACCAACAGTAAGAGATGAGCAGTTCTTC.

The V and J genes are TRBV6-6 and TRBJ2-7, with 8 bases that match TRBD2. J lost 4 bases, V lost 0 bases, and 5 bases had no gene match. The CDR3 is 15 residues long. CDR1 is MNHNY, CDR2 SVGAGI, per germline (reference sequence). CDR3 residues: CASSYSERGGYEQYF. The CDR3 DNA reads as TGTGCCAGCAGTTACTCGGAACGCGGGGGGTACGAGCAGTACTTC.

This clone was detected only a few times. The sample holds other DNA sequences that translate to the same CDR3. The chain employs TRBV7-8 and TRBJ2-3; 9 bases fit TRBD2. CDR1 is SGHVS and CDR2 is FQNEAQ in the germline V gene. The CDR3 loop spans 15 amino acids. The V gene end was trimmed by 3 bases and the J gene end by 6 bases; junction bases not matched to a gene: 7. In DNA, the CDR3 is TGTGCCAGCAGCTTTGGGCGGGGGGGAACTGATACGCAGTATTTT. It codes for CASSFGRGGTDTQYF. The whole variable domain, remainder taken from reference TRBV7-8 and TRBJ2-3, is GAGVSQSPRYKVAKRGQDVALRCDPISGHVSLFWYQQALGQGPEFLTYFQNEAQLDKSGLPSDRFFAERPEGSVSTLKIQRTQQEDSAVYLCASSFGRGGTDTQYFGPGTRLTVL.

The V and J genes are TRBV6-1 and TRBJ1-5, with D possibly TRBD1 on 5 matching bases. The V gene lost 3 bases and the J gene lost 3 bases, with 12 bases spanning the gap. The CDR3 has 15 amino acids. CDR1 is MNHNS, CDR2 SASEGT, per germline. The CDR3 DNA is TGTGCCAGCAGTGAGCGGGACGCCCTCAATCAGCCCCAGCATTTT. As protein: CASSERDALNQPQHF.

This clone was picked up one time. The chain has TRBV3-1 (or the pseudogene TRBV3-2) and TRBJ2-7; 13 nucleotides align to TRBD2. CDR3 length equals 16 residues. Germline CDR1 and CDR2: LGHDT and YNNKEL (reference sequence). Unmatched junction bases numbered 8, after V lost 1 base and J lost 8 bases. Written as DNA, the CDR3 is TGTGCCAGCAGCCAAGCTGTAGGACTAGCGGGGGTGAAGCAGTACTTC. It encodes CASSQAVGLAGVKQYF.

This chain uses TRBV10-3 with TRBJ2-7; a weak D match, TRBD1 (6 bases). In germline, CDR1 is ENHRY, CDR2 SYGVKD. V lost 4 bases to trimming and J lost 6 bases, with 16 bases between them. CDR3 size: 14 residues. The CDR3 nucleotides are TGTGCCATCAGTGCGTTACCCGGGACAAGCGAGCAGTACTTC. It specifies CAISALPGTSEQYF.

This sequence joins TRBV5-1 and TRBJ1-2; 10 bases are a match to TRBD1. Germline V gene data show CDR1 as SGHRS and CDR2 as YFSETQ. The CDR3 covers 16 residues. Unmatched junction bases numbered 10, after V lost 0 bases and J lost 8 bases. CDR3 region: CASSLVVGDRGIGYTF. The CDR3 region has the DNA TGCGCCAGCAGCTTGGTAGTTGGGGACAGGGGAATCGGCTACACCTTC.

The chain links TRBV30 to TRBJ1-1; the D gene is possibly TRBD1 (5 bases). The V gene lost 2 bases and the J gene lost 0 bases, with 7 bases spanning the gap. The germline gives CDR1 GTSNPN, CDR2 SVGIG (reference sequence). This CDR3 spans 13 amino acids. This CDR3 reads CAWSSGLNTEAFF. The CDR3 DNA follows: TGTGCCTGGAGTTCAGGGCTGAACACTGAAGCTTTCTTT.

The chain couples TRBV11-2 to TRBJ2-3, with D possibly TRBD1 on 5 matching bases. The germline CDR1 and CDR2 sequences are SGHAT and FQNNGV. V was trimmed by 5 bases and J by 3 bases, leaving 18 bases between them. This CDR3 is built from 16 residues. CDR3 in DNA: TGTGCCAGCAGCCCTAGGCCAGGGATGTGGACAGATACGCAGTATTTT. This sequence encodes CASSPRPGMWTDTQYF.